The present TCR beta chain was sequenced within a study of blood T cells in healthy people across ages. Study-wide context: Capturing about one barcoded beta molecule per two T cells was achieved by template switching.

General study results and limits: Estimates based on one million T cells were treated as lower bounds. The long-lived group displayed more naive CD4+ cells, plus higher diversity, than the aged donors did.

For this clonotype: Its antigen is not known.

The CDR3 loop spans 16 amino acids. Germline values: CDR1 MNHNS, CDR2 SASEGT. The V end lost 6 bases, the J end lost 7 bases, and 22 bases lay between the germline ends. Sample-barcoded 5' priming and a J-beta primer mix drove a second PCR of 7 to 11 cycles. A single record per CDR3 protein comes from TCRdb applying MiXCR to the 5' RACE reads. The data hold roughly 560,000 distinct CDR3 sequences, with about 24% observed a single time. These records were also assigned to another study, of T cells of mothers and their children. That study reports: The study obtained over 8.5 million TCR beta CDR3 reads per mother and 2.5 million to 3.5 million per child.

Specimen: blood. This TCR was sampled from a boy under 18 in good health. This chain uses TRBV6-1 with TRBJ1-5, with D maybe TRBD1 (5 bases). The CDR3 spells CASSRLGPSQGQPQHF. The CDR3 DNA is TGTGCCAGCAGCCGCCTGGGGCCGTCTCAAGGGCAGCCCCAGCATTTT.